This is a list of T cell receptor beta chains from one sample in a study of blood T cell repertoires in COVID-19. Some clones are missing from TCRdb's copy, which holds only in-frame ones; the method was immunoSEQ multiplex PCR. The sample yields about 130,000 clones, roughly 83% seen once. Material: peripheral blood. These receptor sequences come from a woman between 45 and 65 years old with acute or convalescent COVID-19. Both conserved end residues are part of each CDR3. The D gene is left open where the match is weak. Only part of the rows carry a size: once, few, many, or a class if the clone is expanded.

abundance	v_gene	d_gene	j_gene	CDR3nt	CDR3aa
.	TRBV2	TRBD1	TRBJ1-1	TGTGCCAGCTCAAACAGGGGGAACACTGAAGCTTTCTTT	CASSNRGNTEAFF
.	TRBV5-1	TRBD1	TRBJ1-2	TGCGCCAGCAGTAGGGGGCCTTCCCCCTTAGGCTACACCTTC	CASSRGPSPLGYTF
once	TRBV5-1	TRBD2	TRBJ2-3	TGCGCCAGCAGCCCGGTTGGTCTAGCGGGGGACCTCACAGATACGCAGTATTTT	CASSPVGLAGDLTDTQYF
.	TRBV7-8	.	TRBJ1-5	TGTGCCAGCAGTCCAGAATACACCCGGGGTCAGCCCCAGCATTTT	CASSPEYTRGQPQHF
.	TRBV19	.	TRBJ2-7	TGTGCCAGTTGGGGCGGACAGAGACCCTACGAGCAGTACTTC	CASWGGQRPYEQYF
few	TRBV6-1	.	TRBJ1-5	TGTGCCAGCAGTGAAGCTACTAGGAATCAGCCCCAGCATTTT	CASSEATRNQPQHF
.	TRBV29-1	TRBD1	TRBJ1-1	TGCAGCGTTGCCCTGGACAGGGTTGATGCTGAAGCTTTCTTT	CSVALDRVDAEAFF
.	TRBV27	.	TRBJ1-1	TGTGCCAGCAGTTTACTTGCAGGAAACACTGAAGCTTTCTTT	CASSLLAGNTEAFF
.	TRBV5-1	TRBD1	TRBJ1-5	TGCGCCAGCAGCTTGGGCCAGGGGGCCAGTCAGCCCCAGCATTTT	CASSLGQGASQPQHF
.	TRBV5-1	TRBD2	TRBJ2-3	TGCGCCAGCAGCTTGGGAGCGGGGGGCTTCAGTAGCACAGATACGCAGTATTTT	CASSLGAGGFSSTDTQYF
.	TRBV10-2	.	TRBJ1-5	TGCGCCAGCAGTGAGTCGGGGGCTAATCAGCCCCAGCATTTT	CASSESGANQPQHF
.	TRBV30	.	TRBJ1-6	TGTGCCTGGAGTACCAACAGGGACTCACCCCTCCACTTT	CAWSTNRDSPLHF
.	TRBV11-1	TRBD1	TRBJ1-4	TGTGCCAGCAGCTCACCCGGGACAGGCGTCTCTAAACTGTTTTTT	CASSSPGTGVSKLFF
.	TRBV11-3	.	TRBJ2-1	TGTGCCAGCAGCTTAGGGCTACAGGGCAATGAGCAGTTCTTC	CASSLGLQGNEQFF
.	TRBV5-1	TRBD1	TRBJ1-2	TGCGCCAGCAGCTTAAGGACAGGGGTCGGAGGCACCTATGGCTACACCTTC	CASSLRTGVGGTYGYTF
.	TRBV30	.	TRBJ1-5	TGTGCCTGGAGTCTAAGTTTTCGAGGACAGCCCCAGCATTTT	CAWSLSFRGQPQHF
.	TRBV5-1	.	TRBJ1-2	TGCGCCAGCAGCTTGGAGGTCGGGCAGGGTGGCTATGGCTACACCTTC	CASSLEVGQGGYGYTF
once	TRBV27	.	TRBJ2-1	TGTGCCAGCAGTTTATCGTACCCGGGGAGCTCCTACAATGAGCAGTTCTTC	CASSLSYPGSSYNEQFF
.	TRBV28	TRBD1	TRBJ1-2	TGTGCCAGCAGTTTAGGGGTAGGGGGCAGATATGGCTACACCTTC	CASSLGVGGRYGYTF
few	TRBV11-2	TRBD1	TRBJ2-6	TGTGCCAGCAGATCTCCGGGACAGGGTGCTGGGGCCAACGTCCTGACTTTC	CASRSPGQGAGANVLTF
.	TRBV19	.	TRBJ1-4	TGTGCCAGTAGCGGGAGATTGCCTGATAATGAAAAACTGTTTTTT	CASSGRLPDNEKLFF
.	TRBV7-7	TRBD2	TRBJ2-2	TGTGCCAGCAGCCCCACTAGCGGAACGAACACCGGGGAGCTGTTTTTT	CASSPTSGTNTGELFF
.	TRBV5-4	TRBD1	TRBJ1-1	TGTGCCAGCAGCTTTTCAGGGGGCGCGAACACTGAAGCTTTCTTT	CASSFSGGANTEAFF
.	TRBV5-1	.	TRBJ1-1	TGCGCCAGCAGCGATCCAGGGGTTTTGAACACTGAAGCTTTCTTT	CASSDPGVLNTEAFF
.	TRBV29-1	TRBD1	TRBJ1-4	TGCAGCGTTGGACAGGGGACCCTTGAAAAACTGTTTTTT	CSVGQGTLEKLFF
.	TRBV4-1	.	TRBJ2-1	TGCGCCAGCAGCCAAGATACAGTACTCTACAATGAGCAGTTCTTC	CASSQDTVLYNEQFF
.	TRBV7-2	.	TRBJ2-1	TGTGCCAGCAGCTGGACAGTCAATGAGCAGTTCTTC	CASSWTVNEQFF
.	TRBV18	.	TRBJ1-3	TGTGCCAGCTCACCAGGGGCGGACGGAAACACCATATATTTT	CASSPGADGNTIYF
many	TRBV6-5	.	TRBJ1-1	TGTGCCAGCATCACCGGGACACCTACCTTTGAAGCTTTCTTT	CASITGTPTFEAFF
.	TRBV6-5	TRBD1	TRBJ1-1	TGTGCCAGCTGGGACAGGGGCGAGGGTAGCACTGAAGCTTTCTTT	CASWDRGEGSTEAFF
.	TRBV30	.	TRBJ2-7	TGTGCCTGGAAGACCTGGAGCTCCTACGAGCAGTACTTC	CAWKTWSSYEQYF
.	TRBV5-1	TRBD2	TRBJ2-7	TGCGCCAGCAGCTTGGCGGGGGGAGCCATCTACGAGCAGTACTTC	CASSLAGGAIYEQYF
.	TRBV19	TRBD1	TRBJ1-1	TGTGCCAGTTACAGGGGGCTGGGGACTGAAGCTTTCTTT	CASYRGLGTEAFF
.	TRBV12-3/TRBV12-4	.	TRBJ1-1	TGTGCCAGCAGTTTAGGAGAGAACACTGAAGCTTTCTTT	CASSLGENTEAFF
few	TRBV24-1	.	TRBJ1-5	TGTGCCACCAGTGATATGGGGGGGAATCAGCCCCAGCATTTT	CATSDMGGNQPQHF
.	TRBV4-1	TRBD1	TRBJ1-5	TGCGCCAGCAGCCAAGACGCAGGGGGCTATCAGCCCCAGCATTTT	CASSQDAGGYQPQHF
.	TRBV7-3	TRBD1	TRBJ2-3	TGTGCCAGCAGTACTCTACCGCCGGGACAGGGGTTCAAGGGGGATACGCAGTATTTT	CASSTLPPGQGFKGDTQYF